The 12 T cell receptor beta chains reported below all come from one sample, sequenced in a study of identical twins (dated by TCRdb to about 2016). Library method: 5' RACE. These reads were obtained on an Illumina HiSeq 2000. In-frame beta chains were kept once TCRdb had trimmed the public reads at Q25 with fastp and called clones with MiXCR. Rows with one shared CDR3 protein collapse into an entry with the most common genes and DNA. The sample includes about 300,000 distinct CDR3 sequences, with approximately 13% observed a single time. The top ten hold around 6.9% of the sample. The same sample was also used in a study of yellow fever vaccine responses in identical twins.

Source material: CD8+ T cells sorted from blood. Receptor source: a young woman in good health.

This clonotype was counted at least ten times. The J gene is TRBJ1-3, the V gene TRBV4-1, with 7 bases fitting TRBD1. Per the germline V gene, CDR1 is MGHRA and CDR2 is YSYEKL. The CDR3 sequence is 15 residues long. J was trimmed by 8 bases and V by 4 bases; bases with no gene match: 11. The CDR3 DNA reads TGCGCCAGCAGCCGGACGACAGGGAATTTGGACACCATATATTTT. This gives the protein CASSRTTGNLDTIYF.

The V gene is TRBV6-1, the J gene TRBJ2-3; 10 positions agree with TRBD2. In germline, CDR1 is MNHNS, CDR2 SASEGT. There are 17 residues in the CDR3. J lost 5 bases, V lost 3 bases, and 11 bases had no gene match. The CDR3 loop reads CASSEAQAGGPIDTQYF. The CDR3 DNA reads TGTGCCAGCAGTGAGGCGCAAGCGGGAGGGCCGATAGATACGCAGTATTTT.

The chain uses TRBV7-9 and TRBJ2-5, with D unclear. The CDR3 is 13 residues long. Germline CDR1 SEHNR, CDR2 FQNEAQ (reference sequence). V shed 2 bases and J shed 3 bases, with 7 bases lying between them. The CDR3: CASSLYEKETQYF. The CDR3 nucleotides read TGTGCCAGCAGCTTATATGAGAAAGAGACCCAGTACTTC.

In its sample, this clonotype was seen many times. The chain has TRBV12-3 or TRBV12-4 and TRBJ2-1; 10 bases match TRBD2. V shed 7 bases, J shed 0 bases, and the junction held 9 bases outside the gene matches. This CDR3 is 17 amino acids long. The CDR3 DNA sequence: TGTGCCAGCACCGCAGCGGGAGGGCCTCCCTCCTACAATGAGCAGTTCTTC. This translates into CASTAAGGPPSYNEQFF.

This clonotype was picked up many times. The CDR3 protein is CAISDGYEQYF. The CDR3 nucleotides read TGTGCCATCTCGGACGGGTACGAGCAGTACTTC. The chain joins TRBV15 to TRBJ2-7; no definite D call. Between the trimmed V and J ends, which lost 10 bases and 4 bases, there was a span of 11 bases. This CDR3 region has 11 residues. The germline V gene has CDR1 LNHNV and CDR2 YYDKDF (reference sequence). The full variable domain, in which reference TRBV15 and TRBJ2-7 provide the parts outside the CDR3, is DAMVIQNPRYQVTQFGKPVTLSCSQTLNHNVMYWYQQKSSQAPKLLFHYYDKDFNNEADTPDNFQSRRPNTSFCFLDIRSPGLGDTAMYLCAISDGYEQYFGPGTRLTVT.

V usage is TRBV20-1 and J usage is TRBJ2-3; D gene unclear. The CDR3 runs 18 residues. Trimming stripped 0 bases from V and 1 base from J, with 20 bases between. Germline-derived CDR1 and CDR2 are DFQATT and SNEGSKA (reference sequence). The CDR3 protein is CSARDLSEVQARTDTQYF. In nucleotides, the CDR3 is TGCAGTGCTAGAGATCTAAGCGAGGTGCAGGCCCGCACAGATACGCAGTATTTT.

The rearrangement links TRBV5-6 to TRBJ2-1; D gene uncertain. This CDR3 comprises 15 residues. Germline CDR1 SGHDT, CDR2 YYEEEE. V lost 0 bases and J 7 bases, leaving 14 bases between the germline ends. The CDR3 bases are TGTGCCAGCAGCTTGGAGCCCGAGTCAATGAATGAGCAGTTCTTC. Protein sequence: CASSLEPESMNEQFF.

The chain employs TRBV6-2 or TRBV6-3 and TRBJ2-1; D call uncertain. V was clipped by 7 bases and J by 0 bases, with 16 bases between them. The CDR3 sequence is 16 residues long. The germline V gene has CDR1 MNHEY and CDR2 SVGEGT. The DNA of the CDR3 is TGTGCCAGCATTTTTACGCTCGGTCGCTCCTACAATGAGCAGTTCTTC. Translated: CASIFTLGRSYNEQFF.

The rearrangement uses TRBV27 and TRBJ2-7; TRBD2 matches at 8 bases. Losses at the gene ends were 5 bases for V and 1 base for J; bases not matched to a gene: 7. This CDR3 comprises 15 residues. CDR1 MNHEY and CDR2 SMNVEV come from the germline V gene (reference sequence). CDR3 region: CASSMAGGSSYEQYF. The CDR3 coding sequence is TGTGCCAGCAGTATGGCGGGGGGCTCTTCCTACGAGCAGTACTTC.

This clonotype appeared a few times. The V and J genes are TRBV12-3 or TRBV12-4 and TRBJ2-7; no definite D call. The CDR3 is 12 amino acids. Trimming shortened V by 6 bases and J by 3 bases, and 9 bases separated the two germline ends. The CDR3 DNA follows: TGTGCCAGCAGCACTATAAACTACGAGCAGTACTTC. The encoded protein is CASSTINYEQYF.

This clonotype was counted at least ten times. The chain recombines TRBV2 with TRBJ2-1; D perhaps matches TRBD1 (6 bases). V lost 6 bases and J 7 bases, leaving 10 bases between the germline ends. Germline lookup yields CDR1 SNHLY and CDR2 FYNNEI. This CDR3 contains 12 residues. CDR3 region: CASSRGVNEQFF. In DNA, the CDR3 is TGTGCCAGCAGCAGGGGCGTAAATGAGCAGTTCTTC.

This clonotype was picked up a small number of times. The rearrangement joins TRBV4-1 to TRBJ2-7; D gene unclear. The length of the CDR3 is 13 residues. The germline V gene has CDR1 MGHRA and CDR2 YSYEKL. The V gene lost 0 bases and the J gene lost 2 bases, with 5 bases spanning the gap. CDR3 DNA sequence: TGCGCCAGCAGCCAAGATTTCCCCTACGAGCAGTACGTC. It translates to CASSQDFPYEQYV.